Below, 9 T cell receptor beta chains from the same sample are listed, as sequenced in a study of beta chain features in type 1 diabetes. Study conclusions and caveats: Within each of all four CD4+ subsets, Type 1 diabetes patients had TCRB CDR3s that were moderately but significantly shorter.

These TCRs' antigens remain unknown. Investigators reverse transcribed all isolated RNA, so they sequenced expressed TCRB transcripts. Assay: immunoSEQ multiplex PCR; the TCRdb copy retains only in-frame clones and omits some. Seen here are around 140,000 clones, 7% to 10% observed once, and the top ten hold under 0.9%. Sequencing was carried out using central memory CD4+ T cells from blood. The receptors originated from a man aged 30 to 45 with type 1 diabetes.

The chain uses TRBV10-3 and TRBJ2-7, with 7 positions matching TRBD1. The CDR3 length is 15 residues. Germline V CDR1 and CDR2: ENHRY, SYGVKD. The trim removed 0 bases at V and 5 bases at J, leaving 7 bases unmatched. Here the CDR3 reads CAISESRQGNNEQYF. As DNA, the CDR3 is TGTGCCATCAGTGAGTCGCGACAGGGTAATAACGAGCAGTACTTC.

In its sample, this clone was seen a few times. CDR3 protein: CASSVGGGAKETQYF. The CDR3 DNA sequence: TGTGCCAGCAGCGTCGGGGGGGGTGCGAAAGAGACCCAGTACTTC. The V call is TRBV9, the J call TRBJ2-5; 8 positions agree with TRBD2. CDR1 SGDLS and CDR2 YYNGEE come from the germline V gene. There are 15 residues in the CDR3. Losses at the gene ends were 2 bases for V and 3 bases for J; bases not matched to a gene: 6.

The table lists this clone with a few counts. This chain links TRBV6-5 with TRBJ1-5; 7 bases line up with TRBD1. The V gene's germline CDR1 is MNHEY and CDR2 SVGAGI. The V gene end was trimmed by 11 bases and the J gene end by 4 bases; junction bases not matched to a gene: 14. CDR3 size: 15 residues. CDR3 sequence: CASKEDREGNQPQHF. In DNA form, the CDR3 reads TGTGCCTCCAAGGAAGACAGGGAAGGAAATCAGCCCCAGCATTTT.

Only a few counts were recorded for this clone. The chain is built from TRBV28 and TRBJ1-5; D gene uncertain. Trimming cost V 7 bases and J 6 bases, with 13 bases left between them. The CDR3 consists of 13 residues. Per the germline V gene, CDR1 is MDHEN and CDR2 is SYDVKM. CDR3 bases: TGTGCCAGCAAAAAAGGGAGGGCTCAGCCCCAGCATTTT. It specifies CASKKGRAQPQHF.

This clone was seen more than once but under ten times. This chain uses TRBV5-6 with TRBJ1-1, with 9 bases fitting TRBD1. The CDR3 contains 15 residues. Germline CDR1 SGHDT, CDR2 YYEEEE. Germline trimming cut 1 base from V and 1 base from J; bases unmatched to any gene: 2. The CDR3 DNA is TGTGCCAGCAGCTTGACGACAGGGGGGAACACTGAAGCTTTCTTT. Protein sequence: CASSLTTGGNTEAFF. Full variable domain (rest looked up from reference TRBV5-6 and TRBJ1-1): DAGVTQSPTHLIKTRGQQVTLRCSPKSGHDTVSWYQQALGQGPQFIFQYYEEEERQRGNFPDRFSGHQFPNYSSELNVNALLLGDSALYLCASSLTTGGNTEAFFGQGTRLTVV.

This clone has only a few counts. The rearrangement links TRBV5-1 to TRBJ2-6; tentative D call: TRBD1 (5 bases). Germline loops: CDR1 SGHRS, CDR2 YFSETQ. There are 17 residues in the CDR3. The germline V and J ends were trimmed by 0 bases and 2 bases, with 12 bases remaining between them. The CDR3 sequence: CASSLEVIGAGANVLTF. The CDR3 DNA reads TGCGCCAGCAGCTTGGAAGTAATAGGGGCTGGGGCCAACGTCCTGACTTTC.

The rearrangement uses TRBV2 and TRBJ1-2; unclear D gene. The CDR3 contains 12 residues. V was pared by 6 bases and J by 7 bases, with 12 bases between. CDR1 SNHLY and CDR2 FYNNEI come from the germline V gene. The CDR3 reads CASSQVDPGYTF. Here the CDR3 DNA reads TGTGCCAGCAGCCAGGTAGATCCTGGCTACACCTTC. The complete variable domain, with remaining parts taken from reference TRBV2 and TRBJ1-2, reads EPEVTQTPSHQVTQMGQEVILRCVPISNHLYFYWYRQILGQKVEFLVSFYNNEISEKSEIFDDQFSVERPDGSNFTLKIRSTKLEDSAMYFCASSQVDPGYTFGSGTRLTVV.

V is TRBV6-5 and J is TRBJ1-1; 9 bases line up with TRBD1. The CDR3 covers 14 residues. In germline, CDR1 is MNHEY, CDR2 SVGAGI. The V segment lost 2 bases and the J segment 10 bases; nucleotides outside the gene matches: 8. In DNA, the CDR3 is TGTGCCAGCAGTTACAGAGAGACAGGGGGTCCAGCTTTCTTT. Translated, it gives CASSYRETGGPAFF.

This clone was observed a handful of times. The chain uses TRBV5-6 and TRBJ2-3; D is uncertain. The CDR3 is 12 amino acids. Between the trimmed V and J ends, which lost 2 bases and 3 bases, there was a span of 4 bases. Germline assignment: CDR1 SGHDT and CDR2 YYEEEE. CDR3 loop: CASSFGTDTQYF. Here the CDR3 DNA reads TGTGCCAGCAGCTTCGGGACAGATACGCAGTATTTT.